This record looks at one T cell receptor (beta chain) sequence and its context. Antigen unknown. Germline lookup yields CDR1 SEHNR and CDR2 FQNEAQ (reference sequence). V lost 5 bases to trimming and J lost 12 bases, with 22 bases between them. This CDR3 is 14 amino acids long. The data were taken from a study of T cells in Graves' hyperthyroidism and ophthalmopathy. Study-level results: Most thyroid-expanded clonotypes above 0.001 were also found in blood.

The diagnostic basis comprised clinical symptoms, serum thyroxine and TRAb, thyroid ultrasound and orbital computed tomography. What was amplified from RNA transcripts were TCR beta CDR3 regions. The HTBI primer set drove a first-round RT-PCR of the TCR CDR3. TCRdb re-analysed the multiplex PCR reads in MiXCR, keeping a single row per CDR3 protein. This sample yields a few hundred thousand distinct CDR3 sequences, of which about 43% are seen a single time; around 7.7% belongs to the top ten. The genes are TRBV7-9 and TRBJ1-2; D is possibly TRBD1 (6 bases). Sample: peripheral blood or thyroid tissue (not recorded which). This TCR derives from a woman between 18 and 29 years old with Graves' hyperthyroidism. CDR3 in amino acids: CASSVQGTQLRNTF. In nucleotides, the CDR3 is TGTGCCAGCAGCGTTCAGGGGACACAGCTCCGGAACACCTTC.